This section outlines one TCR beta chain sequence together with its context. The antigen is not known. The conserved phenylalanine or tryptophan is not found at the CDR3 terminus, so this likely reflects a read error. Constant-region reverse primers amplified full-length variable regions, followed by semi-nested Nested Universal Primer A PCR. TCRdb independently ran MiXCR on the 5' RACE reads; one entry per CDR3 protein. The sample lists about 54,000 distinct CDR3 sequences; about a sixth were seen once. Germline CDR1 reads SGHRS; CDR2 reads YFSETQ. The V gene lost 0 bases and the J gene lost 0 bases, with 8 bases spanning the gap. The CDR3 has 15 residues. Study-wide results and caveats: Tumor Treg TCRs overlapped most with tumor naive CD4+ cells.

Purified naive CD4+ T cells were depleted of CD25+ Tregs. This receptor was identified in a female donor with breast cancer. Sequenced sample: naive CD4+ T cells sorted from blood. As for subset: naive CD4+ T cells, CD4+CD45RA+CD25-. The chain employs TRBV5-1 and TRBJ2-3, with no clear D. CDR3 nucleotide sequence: TGCGCCAGCAGCTTGGACCCGACCAGCACAGATACGCAGTATTCT. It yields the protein CASSLDPTSTDTQYS.